This T cell receptor (beta chain) was retrieved from a study of cytomegalovirus exposure and HLA in healthy donors. Findings of the study overall: Most of the TCR beta V segments (in an earlier analysis) were productive either about 90% or about 30% of the time. The CMV antigen specificity of three CMV-associated chains was confirmed through in vitro analysis.

It was with 60 Vbeta and 13 Jbeta primers that the PCR ran. Original processing notes: Later, an analysis found 80 million or so unique TCR beta chains, and about 10 million of these were shared. Repertoires were generated with immunoSEQ multiplex PCR, while TCRdb's copy carries only in-frame clones and drops some. V and J calls and clone size follow that table, whereas D and trimming were derived from the DNA. The repertoire holds roughly 110,000 clones, with roughly 76% as singletons. The CDR3 consists of 16 residues. CDR1 is SGHTA and CDR2 is FQGNSA in the germline V gene. The junction had 7 bases not matched to a gene; V was cut back by 3 bases and J by 7 bases. Comments on this clone: Its cognate antigen is unknown.

The sequence was collected from a man between 18 and 35 years old in good health and CMV-seronegative. The specimen was PBMCs. The V gene is TRBV7-2, the J gene TRBJ1-4; TRBD1 matches 11 bases. The CDR3 bases are TGTGCCAGCAGCTTCCGGAGGACAGGGGGCCGTGAAAAACTGTTTTTT. Its protein is CASSFRRTGGREKLFF.